What follows are 12 T cell receptor beta chains derived from one specimen sequenced in a study of cytomegalovirus exposure and HLA in healthy donors. The PCR made use of 60 Vbeta and 13 Jbeta primers. Only in-frame clones appear in the TCRdb table, and some are missing; sequencing was by immunoSEQ multiplex PCR. This table holds about 190,000 clones, roughly four fifths found once. The specimen was PBMCs. The receptors shown here come from a woman aged 25-40 years in good health and CMV-seropositive.

The chain is built from TRBV4-3 and TRBJ2-7, with a tentative D call TRBD2 (6 bases). Germline lookup yields CDR1 LGHNA and CDR2 YSLEER. The CDR3 is 12 residues long. The V end lost 7 bases, the J end lost 6 bases, and 13 bases lay between the germline ends. This chain's CDR3 is CASKSDGGEQYF. In DNA, the CDR3 is TGCGCCAGCAAATCGGACGGGGGCGAGCAGTACTTC.

The V call is TRBV6-5, the J call TRBJ1-2; D is perhaps TRBD1 (5 bases). From germline, CDR1 is MNHEY and CDR2 SVGAGI. The V gene lost 4 bases and the J gene lost 6 bases, with 18 bases spanning the gap. The CDR3 sequence is 15 residues long. CDR3 sequence (DNA): TGTGCCAGCAGTTGGGGTGGGGCCATTACCCATGGCTACACCTTC. Translated, it gives CASSWGGAITHGYTF.

This clone was detected only a few times. This chain joins TRBV15 and TRBJ1-5; a possible D gene is TRBD1 (6 bases). With 1 base removed from V and 4 bases from J, the gap between germline ends came to 20 bases. Per the germline V gene, CDR1 is LNHNV and CDR2 is YYDKDF (reference sequence). The CDR3 length is 18 residues. Written as DNA, the CDR3 is TGTGCCACCAGCAGAGTTTCGGTACTTCAGGGGCGAAATCAGCCCCAGCATTTT. Translation: CATSRVSVLQGRNQPQHF. The full variable domain, rest sourced from reference TRBV15 and TRBJ1-5, is DAMVIQNPRYQVTQFGKPVTLSCSQTLNHNVMYWYQQKSSQAPKLLFHYYDKDFNNEADTPDNFQSRRPNTSFCFLDIRSPGLGDTAMYLCATSRVSVLQGRNQPQHFGDGTRLSIL.

This chain links TRBV6-5 with TRBJ2-2; D possibly corresponds to TRBD2 (6 bases). The V end was cut by 2 bases, the J end by 7 bases, with 14 bases between. The CDR3 contains 15 residues. Looked up from germline, CDR1 is MNHEY and CDR2 is SVGAGI. CDR3 bases: TGTGCCAGCAGTTACGGGTCTGGGGAGGTCGGGGAGCTGTTTTTT. Its protein is CASSYGSGEVGELFF.

The chain carries TRBV30 and TRBJ2-1, with 11 bases matching TRBD2. This CDR3 has 14 amino acids. V was pared by 2 bases and J by 7 bases, with 4 bases of the junction left unmatched. The germline V gene has CDR1 GTSNPN and CDR2 SVGIG (reference sequence). This CDR3 is CAWSPGLAGNEQFF. CDR3 sequence (DNA): TGTGCCTGGAGTCCAGGACTAGCGGGTAATGAGCAGTTCTTC.

The sample holds a few counts of this clone. The J gene is TRBJ2-7, the V gene TRBV7-8; D unclear. The CDR3 is 13 residues long. CDR1 is SGHVS and CDR2 is FQNEAQ in the germline V gene. The ends were cut back, 5 bases at V and 3 bases at J, with 11 bases in the middle. CDR3 DNA: TGTGCCAGCAGCCTATCCCTATACTACGAGCAGTACTTC. Its protein product is CASSLSLYYEQYF.

The chain joins TRBV5-1 to TRBJ1-5, with TRBD1 matching 7 bases. V lost 0 bases, J lost 7 bases, and 1 base stayed unmatched. The germline CDR1 and CDR2 sequences are SGHRS and YFSETQ. CDR3 length: 13 residues. In DNA, the CDR3 is TGCGCCAGCAGCTTGGGGGACAGACAGCCCCAGCATTTT. Its protein product is CASSLGDRQPQHF.

This clone came up a few times. The chain employs TRBV5-1 and TRBJ2-7; D gene uncertain. The CDR3 sequence is 14 residues long. V was clipped by 1 base and J by 2 bases, with 10 bases between them. The germline V gene has CDR1 SGHRS and CDR2 YFSETQ. As DNA, the CDR3 is TGCGCCAGCAGCTTGCACCGGGTAACCTACGAGCAGTACTTC. Translated, it gives CASSLHRVTYEQYF.

The gene calls are TRBV9 and TRBJ1-3; D is ambiguous. This CDR3 has 15 residues. Trimming removed 4 bases at V and 6 bases at J, with 17 bases between. The germline V gene encodes CDR1 SGDLS and CDR2 YYNGEE. The CDR3 DNA is TGTGCCAGCAGCTCCCGTGGAGGGAAAGAAAACACCATATATTTT. Protein product: CASSSRGGKENTIYF.

This chain joins TRBV15 and TRBJ2-7; 7 nucleotides line up with TRBD1. The CDR3 is 16 residues long. Looked up from germline, CDR1 is LNHNV and CDR2 is YYDKDF (reference sequence). The V segment lost 2 bases and the J segment 0 bases; nucleotides outside the gene matches: 7. The CDR3 protein is CATSRLPGQSSYEQYF. In DNA form, the CDR3 reads TGTGCCACCAGCAGACTTCCGGGACAGAGCTCCTACGAGCAGTACTTC.

The CDR3 is CASSLELADGTQYF. The CDR3 DNA reads as TGTGCCAGCAGCTTGGAACTAGCCGACGGGACCCAGTACTTC. The rearrangement joins TRBV5-8 to TRBJ2-5; a possible D gene is TRBD2 (6 bases). The germline V gene encodes CDR1 SGHTS and CDR2 YDEGEE. This CDR3 spans 14 amino acids. V lost 0 bases to trimming and J lost 7 bases, with 13 bases between them.

The chain has TRBV30 and TRBJ2-2, with 10 bases matching TRBD1. There are 17 residues in the CDR3. V dropped 3 bases and J dropped 7; count of bases not matched to a gene: 14. CDR1 and CDR2 (germline): GTSNPN, SVGIG (reference sequence). CDR3 DNA: TGTGCCTGGAGGACTAACCCGGGACAGGGGTGGGTCGGGGAGCTGTTTTTT. It specifies CAWRTNPGQGWVGELFF. Together with reference TRBV30 and TRBJ2-2, the CDR3 gives the full variable domain: SQTIHQWPATLVQPVGSPLSLECTVEGTSNPNLYWYRQAAGRGLQLLFYSVGIGQISSEVPQNLSASRPQDRQFILSSKKLLLSDSGFYLCAWRTNPGQGWVGELFFGEGSRLTVL.